This paragraph reports one T cell receptor beta chain. The record originates from a study of blood T cell repertoires in COVID-19. About the research overall: Researchers got acute and convalescent COVID-19 samples from the United States, Italy and Spain. PBMCs, B-cell-depleted T cells, or T cells provided the cDNA or gDNA that made up the material.

Study processing details: Amplification of reference gene primers was used by the study to estimate nucleated cell counts. Data came from immunoSEQ multiplex PCR; TCRdb stores just in-frame clones and leaves some out. That table supplies the V and J calls and clone size; D and trimming were determined from the DNA. The sample yields about 60,000 clones, more than 80% seen once. The junction had 5 bases not matched to a gene; V was cut back by 2 bases and J by 5 bases. This CDR3 comprises 14 residues. Per germline, CDR1 SGHRS and CDR2 YFSETQ. The genes are TRBV5-1 and TRBJ2-5; 8 bases map to TRBD1. This receptor was identified in a man aged 60 to 75 with acute or convalescent COVID-19. The material sequenced was peripheral blood. CDR3 in DNA: TGCGCCAGCAGCTTCCAGGGGGCGGCCGAGACCCAGTACTTC. This encodes CASSFQGAAETQYF.